Listed below are T cell receptor beta chains from one sample, sequenced in a study of blood T cell repertoires in COVID-19. Sequencing used immunoSEQ multiplex PCR; TCRdb keeps in-frame clones, though not all of them. Here the sample spans 85,000 to 130,000 clones, 65% to 90% being singletons. Source material: peripheral blood. The receptors were gathered from a man in his 60s with acute or convalescent COVID-19. CDR3s include the opening cysteine and the closing phenylalanine or tryptophan. The D gene is left open where the match is weak. The size field is filled for only some rows; it gives once, few, many or a size class.

clone_size	v_call	d_call	j_call	cdr3_aa	cdr3_nt
-	TRBV4-2	TRBD1	TRBJ2-3	CASSQERAGGATDTQYF	TGTGCCAGCAGCCAAGAGAGGGCAGGGGGTGCGACAGATACGCAGTATTTT
-	TRBV5-1	-	TRBJ2-3	CASSSALETDTQYF	TGCGCCAGCAGCTCCGCCCTCGAGACAGATACGCAGTATTTT
-	TRBV4-1	-	TRBJ1-5	CASSQDGGRSRHNQPQHF	TGCGCCAGCAGCCAAGATGGAGGGAGGAGTAGACACAATCAGCCCCAGCATTTT
-	TRBV4-3	-	TRBJ2-1	CASKAEVLGYNEQFF	TGCGCCAGCAAGGCGGAGGTATTGGGCTACAATGAGCAGTTCTTC
-	TRBV7-7	TRBD2	TRBJ2-5	CASSLGTSGLVAQYF	TGTGCTAGCAGCTTAGGGACTAGCGGGTTAGTGGCCCAGTACTTC
-	TRBV6-2/TRBV6-3	TRBD1	TRBJ2-2	CASSYETGETGELFF	TGTGCCAGCAGTTACGAGACAGGGGAAACCGGGGAGCTGTTTTTT
-	TRBV12-3/TRBV12-4	TRBD1	TRBJ1-1	CASNRRGQEAFF	TGTGCCAGCAACCGCCGGGGACAGGAAGCTTTCTTT
-	TRBV4-2	-	TRBJ2-3	CASSRADQTDTQYF	TGTGCCAGCAGCCGGGCAGACCAGACAGATACGCAGTATTTT
-	TRBV5-6	-	TRBJ2-1	CASSLRDRGGEQFF	TGTGCCAGCAGCTTGCGTGATAGGGGTGGTGAGCAGTTCTTC
-	TRBV11-3	-	TRBJ1-1	CASSLDPPGYTEAFF	TGTGCCAGCAGCTTAGATCCCCCAGGGTACACTGAAGCTTTCTTT
-	TRBV7-7	TRBD1	TRBJ2-7	CASSLGQGAGEQYF	TGTGCTAGCAGCTTAGGGCAGGGGGCGGGGGAGCAGTACTTC
-	TRBV6-5	TRBD2	TRBJ2-5	CASSYYSTSAGETQYF	TGTGCCAGCAGTTACTATTCCACTAGCGCAGGGGAGACCCAGTACTTC
-	TRBV15	-	TRBJ2-5	CATSRAPGQETQYF	TGTGCCACCAGCAGAGCGCCAGGGCAAGAGACCCAGTACTTC
-	TRBV27	-	TRBJ2-1	CASNPGSSYNEQFF	TGTGCCAGCAACCCCGGGAGCTCCTACAATGAGCAGTTCTTC
-	TRBV27	-	TRBJ1-3	CASSFSTGSGNTIYF	TGTGCCAGCAGTTTCTCGACAGGCTCTGGAAACACCATATATTTT
-	TRBV28	TRBD1	TRBJ1-2	CASSFGGQLYGYTF	TGTGCCAGCAGTTTCGGGGGACAGCTCTATGGCTACACCTTC
-	TRBV12-5	TRBD1	TRBJ2-1	CASRGQGDNEQFF	TGTGCTAGCCGAGGACAGGGAGACAATGAGCAGTTCTTC
-	TRBV7-9	TRBD2	TRBJ2-1	CASSLPFRLAGAKNEQFF	TGTGCCAGCAGCTTACCCTTCCGGCTAGCGGGAGCTAAGAATGAGCAGTTCTTC
-	TRBV15	-	TRBJ2-3	CATRISQYF	TGTGCCACGCGGATTTCGCAGTATTTT
-	TRBV4-1	-	TRBJ1-2	CASSQDARPLF	TGCGCCAGCAGCCAAGACGCTAGACCCCTTTTC
-	TRBV11-3	-	TRBJ2-3	CASSPGSPTDTQYF	TGTGCCAGCAGCCCCGGGTCTCCCACAGATACGCAGTATTTT
few	TRBV6-5	TRBD1	TRBJ2-1	CASSYPGTGGYNEQFF	TGTGCCAGCAGTTATCCTGGGACAGGGGGCTACAATGAGCAGTTCTTC
-	TRBV3-1/TRBV3-2	-	TRBJ2-7	CASSQVRRLRKSSYEQYF	TGTGCCAGCAGCCAAGTCCGGCGACTAAGAAAGAGCTCCTACGAGCAGTACTTC
-	TRBV24-1	TRBD2	TRBJ2-3	CATGITSGSTDTQYF	TGTGCCACCGGAATTACTAGCGGGAGCACAGATACGCAGTATTTT
few	TRBV7-9	-	TRBJ1-5	CASSFGRGAQPQHF	TGTGCCAGCAGCTTTGGCCGGGGTGCTCAGCCCCAGCATTTT
-	TRBV2	TRBD1	TRBJ1-3	CASSLKRTGSSGNTIYF	TGTGCCAGCAGTCTAAAGAGGACAGGTAGCTCTGGAAACACCATATATTTT
-	TRBV30	-	TRBJ2-5	CAWSRQPQETQYF	TGTGCCTGGAGTCGACAGCCCCAAGAGACCCAGTACTTC
-	TRBV7-2	TRBD1	TRBJ2-5	CASSPDRGLGTQYF	TGTGCCAGCAGCCCTGACAGGGGGCTGGGGACCCAGTACTTC
-	TRBV19	TRBD1	TRBJ1-1	CASRPQGPNTEAFF	TGTGCCAGTAGACCACAGGGGCCGAACACTGAAGCTTTCTTT
-	TRBV19	-	TRBJ2-1	CASNPRTGDNEQFF	TGTGCCAGTAACCCTAGGACCGGGGACAATGAGCAGTTCTTC
many	TRBV6-5	TRBD1	TRBJ1-1	CASNDREYSGAFF	TGTGCCAGCAACGACAGGGAGTATTCGGGAGCTTTCTTT
-	TRBV12-3/TRBV12-4	-	TRBJ1-5	CASSLQDRQPQHF	TGTGCCAGCAGTTTACAGGATAGGCAGCCCCAGCATTTT
-	TRBV5-4	TRBD1	TRBJ1-6	CASSQRGQVYNSPLHF	TGTGCCAGCAGCCAACGGGGACAGGTTTATAATTCACCCCTCCACTTT
-	TRBV5-1	-	TRBJ1-6	CASSFERNSPLHF	TGCGCCAGCAGCTTTGAGCGGAATTCACCCCTCCACTTT
once	TRBV11-3	-	TRBJ2-7	CASSLTGSSYEQYF	TGTGCCAGCAGCTTGACAGGAAGCTCCTACGAGCAGTACTTC
-	TRBV7-3	TRBD1	TRBJ1-1	CASRPGTDMNTEAFF	TGTGCCAGCAGGCCCGGGACAGACATGAACACTGAAGCTTTCTTT
-	TRBV10-3	TRBD2	TRBJ2-7	CAITTGTSGSSYEQYF	TGTGCCATCACCACCGGGACTAGCGGGAGCTCCTACGAGCAGTACTTC
-	TRBV6-1	-	TRBJ1-1	CASSEGPVEAFF	TGTGCCAGCAGTGAAGGGCCTGTTGAAGCTTTCTTT
-	TRBV7-2	-	TRBJ2-5	CASSPAGQETQYF	TGTGCCAGCAGCCCCGCGGGCCAAGAGACCCAGTACTTC
-	TRBV6-5	-	TRBJ2-5	CASNPRRQETQYF	TGTGCCAGCAATCCACGGAGACAAGAGACCCAGTACTTC
-	TRBV7-3	TRBD2	TRBJ2-1	CASSLAALAGGSYNEQFF	TGTGCCAGCAGCTTAGCGGCCTTAGCGGGCGGTTCCTACAATGAGCAGTTCTTC
-	TRBV7-6	-	TRBJ2-3	CASSLAGGTTDTQYF	TGTGCCAGCAGCTTAGCGGGGGGAACCACAGATACGCAGTATTTT
-	TRBV11-3	TRBD2	TRBJ2-5	CASSAGTSGSLETQYF	TGTGCCAGCAGCGCCGGGACTAGCGGGAGTTTAGAGACCCAGTACTTC
-	TRBV3-1/TRBV3-2	-	TRBJ2-1	CASSPGLPRSNEQFF	TGTGCCAGCAGCCCGGGACTTCCCAGAAGCAATGAGCAGTTCTTC
-	TRBV14	-	TRBJ1-3	CASSPRPGTGVYF	TGTGCCAGCAGCCCCAGACCCGGAACAGGAGTGTATTTT
-	TRBV25-1	TRBD1	TRBJ2-4	CASSAWTGVNIQYF	TGTGCCAGCAGTGCATGGACAGGGGTGAACATTCAGTACTTC
few	TRBV11-2	-	TRBJ2-1	CASSLDRASYYSYNEQFF	TGTGCCAGCAGCTTAGATCGCGCTAGTTATTACTCCTACAATGAGCAGTTCTTC
-	TRBV11-2	-	TRBJ1-4	CAGPGRGSSGKLFF	TGTGCCGGGCCCGGGAGGGGTAGTTCTGGAAAACTGTTTTTT
-	TRBV7-3	-	TRBJ1-1	CASSSRQGTEAFF	TGTGCCAGCAGCTCCCGGCAGGGGACTGAAGCTTTCTTT